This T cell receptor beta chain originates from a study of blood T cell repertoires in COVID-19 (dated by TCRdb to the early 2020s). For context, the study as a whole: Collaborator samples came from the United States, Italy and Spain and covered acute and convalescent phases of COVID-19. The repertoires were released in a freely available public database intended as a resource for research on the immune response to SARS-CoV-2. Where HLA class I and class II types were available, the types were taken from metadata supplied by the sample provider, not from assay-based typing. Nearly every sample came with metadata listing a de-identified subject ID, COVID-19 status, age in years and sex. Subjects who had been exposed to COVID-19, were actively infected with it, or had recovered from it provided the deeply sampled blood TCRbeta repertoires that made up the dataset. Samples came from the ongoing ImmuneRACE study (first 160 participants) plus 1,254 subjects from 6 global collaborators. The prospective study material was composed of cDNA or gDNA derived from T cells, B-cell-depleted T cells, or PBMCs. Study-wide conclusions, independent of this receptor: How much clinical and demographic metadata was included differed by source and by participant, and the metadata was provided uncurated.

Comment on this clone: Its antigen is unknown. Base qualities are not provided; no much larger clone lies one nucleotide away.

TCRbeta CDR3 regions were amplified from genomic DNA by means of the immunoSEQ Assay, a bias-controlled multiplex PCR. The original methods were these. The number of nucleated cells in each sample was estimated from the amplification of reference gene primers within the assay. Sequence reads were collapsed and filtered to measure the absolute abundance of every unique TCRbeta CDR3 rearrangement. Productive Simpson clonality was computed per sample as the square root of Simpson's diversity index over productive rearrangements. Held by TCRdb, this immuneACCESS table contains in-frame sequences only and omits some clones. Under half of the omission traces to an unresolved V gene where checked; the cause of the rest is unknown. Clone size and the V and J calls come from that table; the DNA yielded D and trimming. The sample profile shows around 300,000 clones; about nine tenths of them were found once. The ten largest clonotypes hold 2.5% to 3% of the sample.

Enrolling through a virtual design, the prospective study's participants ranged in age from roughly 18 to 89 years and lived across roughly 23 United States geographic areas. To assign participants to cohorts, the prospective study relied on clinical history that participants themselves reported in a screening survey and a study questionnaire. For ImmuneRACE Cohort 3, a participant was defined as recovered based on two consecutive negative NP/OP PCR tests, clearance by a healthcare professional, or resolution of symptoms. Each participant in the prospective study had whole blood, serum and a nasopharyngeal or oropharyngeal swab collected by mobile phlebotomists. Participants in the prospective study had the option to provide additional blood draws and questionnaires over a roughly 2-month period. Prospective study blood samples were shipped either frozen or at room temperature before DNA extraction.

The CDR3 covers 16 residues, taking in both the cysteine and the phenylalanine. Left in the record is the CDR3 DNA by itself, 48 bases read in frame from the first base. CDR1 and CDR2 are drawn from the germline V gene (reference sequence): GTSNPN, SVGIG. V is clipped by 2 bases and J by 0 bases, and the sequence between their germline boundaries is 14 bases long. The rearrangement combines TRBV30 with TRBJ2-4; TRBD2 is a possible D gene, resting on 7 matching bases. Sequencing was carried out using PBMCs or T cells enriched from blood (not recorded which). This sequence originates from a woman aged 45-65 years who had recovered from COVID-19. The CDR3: CAWSIGGPLAKNIQYF. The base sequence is TGTGCCTGGAGTATCGGGGGGCCCCTAGCCAAAAACATTCAGTACTTC.